This T cell receptor (beta chain) was identified in a study of blood T cell repertoires in COVID-19. The overall study: Samples taken during acute and convalescent COVID-19 were collected in the United States, Italy and Spain. Nucleic acid was either cDNA or gDNA, and it came from T cells, B-cell-depleted T cells, or PBMCs.

Per the authors' pipeline: Nucleated cell counts were estimated from reference gene primer amplification. Clones were read by immunoSEQ multiplex PCR, and TCRdb kept only the in-frame ones, dropping some. From that table come the V and J calls and clone size; the DNA was used to work out D and trimming. The table lists 60,000 to 85,000 clones, less than 85% of them singletons. Germline loops: CDR1 MRHNA, CDR2 SNTAGT. Trimming took off 6 bases at V and 0 bases at J, with 12 bases between the two ends. There are 15 residues in the CDR3. The rearrangement links TRBV6-4 to TRBJ2-1; D is perhaps TRBD2 (6 bases). The sequence derives from a human donor with acute or convalescent COVID-19. The donor label of this sample is uncertain. Sequenced material: peripheral blood. CDR3 residues: CASSRDFNSYNEQFF. CDR3 sequence (DNA): TGTGCCAGCAGCAGGGACTTCAACTCCTACAATGAGCAGTTCTTC.